This TCR beta chain was identified during a study of beta chain features in type 1 diabetes. The study's findings and limits: Patients showed naive, central memory and Treg TCRB repertoires that appeared more similar than those of healthy donors.

This clone has a handful of counts. The antigen remains unidentified. Expressed TCRB transcripts were sequenced after all isolated RNA was converted to cDNA. The repertoire was sequenced with immunoSEQ multiplex PCR; TCRdb's copy has only in-frame clones and lacks some. This sample carries about 230,000 clones, roughly 9.6% of them seen once, and the ten largest clones take under 0.045%. J lost 4 bases, V lost 3 bases, and 10 bases had no gene match. Germline values: CDR1 MGHRA, CDR2 YSYEKL. This CDR3 has 19 residues. The genes are TRBV4-1 and TRBJ2-3; 16 nucleotides line up with TRBD2. The source is a woman between 18 and 29 years old in good health. The sequenced sample was naive CD4+ T cells from blood. CDR3 loop: CASSHLLPGLAGGPDTQYF. The CDR3 DNA follows: TGCGCCAGCAGCCACTTACTGCCGGGACTAGCGGGAGGGCCAGATACGCAGTATTTT.